The present T cell receptor beta chain was sequenced within a study of blood T cell repertoires in COVID-19. Study context: Collection of acute and convalescent COVID-19 samples took place in the United States, Italy and Spain. In each case, the material was cDNA or gDNA derived from T cells, B-cell-depleted T cells, or PBMCs.

In the authors' workflow: Amplification of reference gene primers was used by the study to estimate nucleated cell counts. Produced via immunoSEQ multiplex PCR; TCRdb's table is partial and in-frame only. D and trimming come from the DNA, and the V and J calls and clone size come from that table. Altogether more than 200,000 clones are present, more than 70% being singletons, with the ten largest covering about 9%. This clone occurred once. Germline V gene data show CDR1 as GTSNPN and CDR2 as SVGIG (reference sequence). V lost 7 bases and J 0 bases, leaving 9 bases between the germline ends. The CDR3 covers 12 residues.

The V call is TRBV30, the J call TRBJ1-1; no reliable D call. The TCR originated in a man aged 35 to 55 with active or convalescent COVID-19. What was sequenced was peripheral blood. CDR3 region: CAYSPMNTEAFF. CDR3 nucleotides: TGTGCCTACAGCCCAATGAACACTGAAGCTTTCTTT.